The 20 T cell receptor beta chains listed next were all sequenced from one sample in a study of blood T cells in healthy people across ages. PCR was performed a second time for about 7 to 12 cycles using a sample-barcoded 5' primer and a J-beta primer mix. One entry per CDR3 protein results from TCRdb running MiXCR on the 5' RACE reads. This table has roughly 680,000 distinct CDR3 sequences, 21% appearing once. The sequenced sample consisted of blood. The receptors stem from a man between 70 and 80 years old in good health.

Comments on this clonotype: At one end the junction does not follow the germline gene, possibly because of a read error. In DNA form, the CDR3 reads TGTGCTAGCAGCTTTGACATGGGCACCCAAGAGACCCAGTACTTC. It yields the protein CASSFDMGTQETQYF. The chain uses TRBV7-7 and TRBJ2-5; D gene unclear. CDR1 SSHAT and CDR2 FNYEAQ come from the germline V gene (reference sequence). This CDR3 spans 15 amino acids.

This clonotype was detected ten times or more. V is TRBV7-9 and J is TRBJ2-1; 7 bases fit TRBD2. CDR1 SEHNR and CDR2 FQNEAQ come from the germline V gene (reference sequence). V was pared by 4 bases and J by 6 bases, with 0 bases of the junction left unmatched. There are 12 residues in the CDR3. CDR3 bases: TGTGCCAGCAGCTGGACTAGCAATGAGCAGTTCTTC. Encoded protein: CASSWTSNEQFF.

This clonotype was observed many times. The chain uses TRBV12-3 or TRBV12-4 and TRBJ2-1; D gene ambiguous. This CDR3 has 15 amino acids. V shed 3 bases and J shed 4 bases, with 13 bases lying between them. CDR3 coding DNA: TGTGCCAGCAGTTTTGGGAAAAGAGTTTACAATGAGCAGTTCTTC. It specifies CASSFGKRVYNEQFF.

At least ten counts were recorded for this clonotype. The chain uses TRBV3-1 and TRBJ2-3, with D hard to call. V shed 3 bases and J shed 3 bases, with 7 bases lying between them. Per germline, CDR1 LGHDT and CDR2 YNNKEL (reference sequence). The CDR3 has 13 residues. CDR3 DNA sequence: TGTGCCAGCAGCCAGGGTATAACAGATACGCAGTATTTT. Translating gives CASSQGITDTQYF.

This clonotype was detected a few times. This chain uses TRBV29-1 with TRBJ2-3; the match to TRBD1 covers 8 bases. The CDR3 covers 15 residues. J was trimmed by 5 bases and V by 7 bases; bases with no gene match: 14. From germline, CDR1 is SQVTM and CDR2 ANQGSEA. CDR3 sequence: CSARIGQGQLDTQYF. DNA for the CDR3: TGCAGCGCCCGAATTGGACAGGGACAGTTAGATACGCAGTATTTT.

This clonotype was counted a few times. The chain carries TRBV10-2 and TRBJ2-5; 14 nucleotides match TRBD2. Matching the DNA end better, TRBJ2-1 makes the J call doubtful. The V gene's germline CDR1 is WSHSY and CDR2 SAAADI. The CDR3 runs to 15 residues. CDR3 coding DNA: TGCGCCAGCAGTGTGGGACTAGCGGGAGCGGGTGAGCAGTTCTTC. Its protein is CASSVGLAGAGEQFF.

This chain joins TRBV7-2 and TRBJ2-5, with 9 bases fitting TRBD1. The J call is in doubt because the DNA end fits TRBJ2-1 better. From germline, CDR1 is SGHTA and CDR2 FQGNSA. The CDR3 loop spans 13 amino acids. For the CDR3, the DNA is TGTGCCAGCACCTTGGACAGGGGTAATGAGCAGTTCTTC. Translated, it gives CASTLDRGNEQFF.

This clonotype was observed a handful of times. The chain has TRBV5-1 and TRBJ2-2, with 7 bases aligning to TRBD1. V dropped 5 bases and J dropped 1; count of bases not matched to a gene: 5. The germline V gene encodes CDR1 SGHRS and CDR2 YFSETQ. The CDR3 has 15 amino acids. CDR3 sequence (DNA): TGCGCCAGCAGTTATCGACAGGGGAACACCGGGGAGCTGTTTTTT. Protein: CASSYRQGNTGELFF.

This clonotype was seen a few times. V and J are TRBV24-1 and TRBJ2-3; D assignment may be TRBD1 or TRBD2 (6 bases each). Germline lookup yields CDR1 KGHDR and CDR2 SFDVKD. The CDR3 covers 13 residues. The V gene lost 5 bases and the J gene lost 4 bases, with 9 bases spanning the gap. CDR3 coding DNA: TGTGCCACCAGTGCTGGGGGGCCAGATACGCAGTATTTT. Protein sequence: CATSAGGPDTQYF.

The chain carries TRBV29-1 and TRBJ1-2; D not resolved. The germline V gene encodes CDR1 SQVTM and CDR2 ANQGSEA. V was clipped by 2 bases and J by 2 bases, with 15 bases between them. The CDR3 contains 15 residues. The chain's CDR3 is CSVEIYSGSNYGYTF. In DNA form, the CDR3 reads TGCAGCGTTGAAATATACAGCGGTTCGAACTATGGCTACACCTTC.

This clonotype was observed many times. The chain links TRBV10-3 to TRBJ1-1, with D unclear. Germline-derived CDR1 and CDR2 are ENHRY and SYGVKD. V lost 7 bases and J lost 6, with 15 bases in between. The length of the CDR3 is 13 residues. The CDR3 spells CAIKADRRAEAFF. The CDR3 DNA follows: TGTGCCATCAAGGCGGATCGAAGGGCTGAAGCTTTCTTT.

The CDR3 spells CASSFSHGTEETQYF. The CDR3 DNA reads TGTGCCAGCAGCTTTTCTCACGGGACAGAAGAGACCCAGTACTTC. The chain has TRBV7-9 and TRBJ2-5, with 7 bases lining up with TRBD1. V trimming: 3 bases; J trimming: 3 bases; junction bases outside the gene matches: 7. This CDR3 comprises 15 residues. CDR1 and CDR2 (germline): SEHNR, FQNEAQ (reference sequence).

This clonotype was counted between two and nine times. The chain couples TRBV12-3 or TRBV12-4 to TRBJ2-7; 9 positions match TRBD2. V gave up 3 bases and J gave up 2 bases; unmatched junction bases: 8. The CDR3 runs 16 residues. The CDR3 DNA sequence: TGTGCCAGCAGTTTCGCTGGGGCTAGCGGGACCTACGAGCAGTACTTC. Residues: CASSFAGASGTYEQYF.

This clonotype was counted a few times. The chain has TRBV11-2 and TRBJ2-2; possibly TRBD2 for D (5 bases). Germline-derived CDR1 and CDR2 are SGHAT and FQNNGV. Trimming removed 2 bases at V and 0 bases at J, with 13 bases between. The CDR3 totals 17 residues. The CDR3 DNA sequence: TGTGCCAGCAGCTTAAGCCCAAGGACTTCGAACACCGGGGAGCTGTTTTTT. Residues: CASSLSPRTSNTGELFF.

The chain employs TRBV2 and TRBJ1-1; TRBD1 is a possible D gene (6 bases). V was shortened by 6 bases and J by 2 bases, with 13 bases between the two germline ends. In germline, CDR1 is SNHLY, CDR2 FYNNEI. This CDR3 comprises 14 residues. The CDR3 DNA reads as TGTGCCAGCAGGGCAGAGGACAGCAACACTGAAGCTTTCTTT. Translated, it gives CASRAEDSNTEAFF. Full variable domain (remainder filled in from reference TRBV2 and TRBJ1-1): EPEVTQTPSHQVTQMGQEVILRCVPISNHLYFYWYRQILGQKVEFLVSFYNNEISEKSEIFDDQFSVERPDGSNFTLKIRSTKLEDSAMYFCASRAEDSNTEAFFGQGTRLTVV.

This clonotype was seen more than once but under ten times. A much larger clone lies a single base off, so this may be a read error. V is TRBV25-1 and J is TRBJ2-3, with a tentative D call TRBD1 (5 bases). This CDR3 is built from 14 residues. Germline V gene sequence: CDR1 MGHDK, CDR2 SYGVNS. CDR3 in amino acids: CASSEPEMTDAQYF. For the CDR3, the DNA is TGTGCCAGCAGTGAGCCCGAAATGACAGATGCGCAGTATTTT.

The chain links TRBV7-9 to TRBJ2-5, with D perhaps TRBD2 (6 bases). Germline CDR1 and CDR2: SEHNR and FQNEAQ (reference sequence). The CDR3 is 15 residues long. Trimming took 5 bases from V and 2 from J, leaving 15 bases between them. CDR3 DNA: TGTGCCAGCAGCCTCACTCTAGCGTATCAAGAGACCCAGTACTTC. Translation gives CASSLTLAYQETQYF.

This clonotype was seen more than once but under ten times. A much larger clone sits a single nucleotide away, making a read error possible. This chain uses TRBV29-1 with TRBJ2-3; TRBD2 might be the D (5 bases). The V end lost 4 bases, the J end lost 4 bases, and 18 bases lay between the germline ends. CDR3 length: 15 amino acids. Germline values: CDR1 SQVTM, CDR2 ANQGSEA. The CDR3 spells CSVGARAGGPDTQYF. The CDR3 DNA reads as TGCAGCGTTGGCGCGAGGGCCGGAGGTCCAGATACGCAGTATTTT.

This clonotype was found once. The germline gene is not matched at one end of the junction; a read error may be the cause. The chain uses TRBV29-1 and TRBJ2-7; TRBD1 agrees at 8 bases. CDR1 is SQVTM, CDR2 ANQGSEA, per germline. This CDR3 is built from 14 residues. The CDR3 sequence is CSVVDRTGRYERYF. The DNA for the CDR3 is TGCAGCGTTGTGGACCGGACAGGGAGGTACGAGCGGTACTTC.

This clonotype came up a few times. The CDR3, as DNA: TGTGCCAGCAGCCAAGATTACCTGACCACAGATACGCAGTATTTT. Amino acid sequence: CASSQDYLTTDTQYF. V is TRBV14 and J is TRBJ2-3; D gene unclear. CDR3 length: 15 amino acids. Per the germline V gene, CDR1 is SGHDN and CDR2 is FVKESK. Trimming cost V 0 bases and J 2 bases, with 9 bases left between them.